This T cell receptor beta chain was sequenced in a study of CD8 T cells in ankylosing spondylitis. V gave up 0 bases and J gave up 3 bases, with 15 bases separating them. CDR1 is DFQATT, CDR2 SNEGSKA, per germline (reference sequence). The CDR3 spans 15 residues. A single record per CDR3 protein comes from TCRdb applying MiXCR to the 5' RACE reads. The sample includes fewer than 750,000 distinct CDR3 sequences, roughly 20% of them seen just once. This clonotype turned up a few times. Its antigen remains unknown. Overall study results and limits: What seemed typical of ankylosing spondylitis blood was a TCR beta motif built from several highly homologous variants. Reports say disease-linked clones showed up significantly more in matched ankylosing spondylitis synovial fluid. Clones linked with disease were CD8+ and fairly uncommon in the peripheral blood.

The TCR originated in a male donor with ankylosing spondylitis. The chain links TRBV20-1 to TRBJ2-7, with D perhaps TRBD1 (6 bases). Sequenced input: blood, either unsorted or a sorted T cell fraction (not recorded which). Here the CDR3 DNA reads TGCAGTGCTAGAGATAGTGGGGGCTCCGACTACGAGCAGTACTTC. Translating it yields CSARDSGGSDYEQYF.